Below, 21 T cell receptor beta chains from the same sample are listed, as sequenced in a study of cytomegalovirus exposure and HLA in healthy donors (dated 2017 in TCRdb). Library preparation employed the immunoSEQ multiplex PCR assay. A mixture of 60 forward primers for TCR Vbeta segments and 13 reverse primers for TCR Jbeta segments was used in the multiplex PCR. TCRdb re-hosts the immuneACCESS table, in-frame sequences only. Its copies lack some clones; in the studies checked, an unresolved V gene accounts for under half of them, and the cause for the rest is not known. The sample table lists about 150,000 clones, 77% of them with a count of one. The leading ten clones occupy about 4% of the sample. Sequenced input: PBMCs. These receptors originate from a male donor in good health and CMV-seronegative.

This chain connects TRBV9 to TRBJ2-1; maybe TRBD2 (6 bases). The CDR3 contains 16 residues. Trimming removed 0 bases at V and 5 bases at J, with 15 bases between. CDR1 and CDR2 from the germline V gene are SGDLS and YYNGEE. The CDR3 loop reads CASSVGGAGTHNEQFF. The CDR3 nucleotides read TGTGCCAGCAGCGTAGGCGGGGCGGGGACCCACAATGAGCAGTTCTTC.

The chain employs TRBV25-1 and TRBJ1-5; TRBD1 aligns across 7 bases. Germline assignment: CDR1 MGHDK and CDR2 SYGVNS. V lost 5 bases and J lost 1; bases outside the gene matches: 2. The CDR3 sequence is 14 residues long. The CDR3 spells CASSQTGSNQPQHF. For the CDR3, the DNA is TGTGCCAGCAGTCAGACAGGGAGCAATCAGCCCCAGCATTTT. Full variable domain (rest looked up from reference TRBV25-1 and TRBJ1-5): EADIYQTPRYLVIGTGKKITLECSQTMGHDKMYWYQQDPGMELHLIHYSYGVNSTEKGDLSSESTVSRIRTEHFPLTLESARPSHTSQYLCASSQTGSNQPQHFGDGTRLSIL.

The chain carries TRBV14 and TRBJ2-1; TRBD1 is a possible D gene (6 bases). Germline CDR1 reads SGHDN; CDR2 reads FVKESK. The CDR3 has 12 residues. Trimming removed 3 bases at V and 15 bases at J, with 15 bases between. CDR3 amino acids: CASSQTDRIRFF. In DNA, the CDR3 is TGTGCCAGCAGCCAGACGGACAGAATCCGGTTCTTC.

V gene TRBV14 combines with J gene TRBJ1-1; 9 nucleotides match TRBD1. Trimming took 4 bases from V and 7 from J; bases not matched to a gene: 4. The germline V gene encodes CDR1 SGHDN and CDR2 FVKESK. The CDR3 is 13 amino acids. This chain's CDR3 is CASSRGTGFEAFF. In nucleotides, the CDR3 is TGTGCCAGCAGCCGCGGGACAGGGTTTGAAGCTTTCTTT.

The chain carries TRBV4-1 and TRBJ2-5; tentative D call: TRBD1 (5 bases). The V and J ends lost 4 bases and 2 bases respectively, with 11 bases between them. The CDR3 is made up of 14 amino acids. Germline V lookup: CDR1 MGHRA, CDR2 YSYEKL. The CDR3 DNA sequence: TGCGCCAGCAGCCTACAGGAATTACAAGAGACCCAGTACTTC. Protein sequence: CASSLQELQETQYF.

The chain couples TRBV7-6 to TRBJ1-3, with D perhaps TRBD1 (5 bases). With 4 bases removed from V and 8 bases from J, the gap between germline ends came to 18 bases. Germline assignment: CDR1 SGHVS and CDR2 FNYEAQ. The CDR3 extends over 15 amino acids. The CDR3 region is CASSSGTYSGDTIYF. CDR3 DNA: TGTGCCAGCAGCTCAGGGACTTATTCGGGAGACACCATATATTTT.

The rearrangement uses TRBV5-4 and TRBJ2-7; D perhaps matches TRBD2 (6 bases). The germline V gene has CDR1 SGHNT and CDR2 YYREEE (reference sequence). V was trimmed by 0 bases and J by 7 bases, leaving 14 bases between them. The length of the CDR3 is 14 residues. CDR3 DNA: TGTGCCAGCAGCTTGGGTTTTTGGGCGGGGGAGCAGTACTTC. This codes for CASSLGFWAGEQYF. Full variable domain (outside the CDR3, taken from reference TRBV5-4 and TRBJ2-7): ETGVTQSPTHLIKTRGQQVTLRCSSQSGHNTVSWYQQALGQGPQFIFQYYREEENGRGNFPPRFSGLQFPNYSSELNVNALELDDSALYLCASSLGFWAGEQYFGPGTRLTVT.

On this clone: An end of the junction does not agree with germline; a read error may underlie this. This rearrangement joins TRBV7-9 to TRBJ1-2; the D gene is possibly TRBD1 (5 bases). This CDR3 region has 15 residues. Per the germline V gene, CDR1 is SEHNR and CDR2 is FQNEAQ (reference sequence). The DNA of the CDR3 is TGTTCCAGCGTCCCGAAAGGGGCAGCTAACTATGGCTACACCTTC. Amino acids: CSSVPKGAANYGYTF.

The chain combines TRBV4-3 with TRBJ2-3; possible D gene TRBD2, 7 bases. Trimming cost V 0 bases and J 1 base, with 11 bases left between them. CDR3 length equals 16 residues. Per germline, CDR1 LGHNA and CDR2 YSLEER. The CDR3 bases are TGCGCCAGCAGCCAAGATCCGGGGGGCGGCACAGATACGCAGTATTTT. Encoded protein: CASSQDPGGGTDTQYF.

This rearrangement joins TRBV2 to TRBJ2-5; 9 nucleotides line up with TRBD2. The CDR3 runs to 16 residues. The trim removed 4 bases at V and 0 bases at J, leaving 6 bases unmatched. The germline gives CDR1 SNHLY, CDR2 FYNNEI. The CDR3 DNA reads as TGTGCCAGCAGTGCCCCTAGCGGGATGTACCAAGAGACCCAGTACTTC. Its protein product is CASSAPSGMYQETQYF.

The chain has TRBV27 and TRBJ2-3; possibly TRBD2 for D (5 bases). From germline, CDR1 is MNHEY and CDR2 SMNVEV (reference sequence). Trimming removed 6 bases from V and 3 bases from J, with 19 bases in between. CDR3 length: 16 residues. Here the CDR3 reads CASSANPGRVTDTQYF. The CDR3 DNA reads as TGTGCCAGCAGCGCTAACCCGGGAAGGGTGACAGATACGCAGTATTTT.

The CDR3 spells CASTLRGVDNSPLHF. CDR3 nucleotides: TGTGCCAGTACCCTCAGGGGGGTCGATAATTCACCCCTCCACTTT. The chain uses TRBV19 and TRBJ1-6, with 7 bases lining up with TRBD1. In germline, CDR1 is LNHDA, CDR2 SQIVND (reference sequence). Trimming cost V 7 bases and J 5 bases; bases outside gene matches: 8. The CDR3 consists of 15 residues.

This chain's CDR3 is CASRRTGDNNQPQHF. The DNA of the CDR3 is TGCGCCAGCAGAAGGACAGGGGATAACAATCAGCCCCAGCATTTT. This sequence joins TRBV10-2 and TRBJ1-5; 9 bases are a match to TRBD1. Germline V gene lookup returns CDR1 WSHSY and CDR2 SAAADI. The CDR3 runs 15 residues. J was trimmed by 3 bases and V by 6 bases; bases with no gene match: 6.

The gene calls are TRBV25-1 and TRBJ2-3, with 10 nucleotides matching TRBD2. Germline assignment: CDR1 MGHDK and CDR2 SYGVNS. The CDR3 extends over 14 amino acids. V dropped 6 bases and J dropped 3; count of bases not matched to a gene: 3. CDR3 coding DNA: TGTGCCAGCAGGGCTAGCGGGAGTACAGATACGCAGTATTTT. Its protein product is CASRASGSTDTQYF.

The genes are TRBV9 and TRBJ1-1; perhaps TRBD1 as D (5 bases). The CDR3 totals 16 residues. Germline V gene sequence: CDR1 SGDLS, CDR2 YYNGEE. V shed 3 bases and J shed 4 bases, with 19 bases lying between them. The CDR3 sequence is CASSAQDSSISTEAFF. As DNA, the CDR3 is TGTGCCAGCAGCGCACAAGACAGTTCCATCTCCACTGAAGCTTTCTTT. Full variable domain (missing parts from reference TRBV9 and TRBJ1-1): DSGVTQTPKHLITATGQRVTLRCSPRSGDLSVYWYQQSLDQGLQFLIQYYNGEERAKGNILERFSAQQFPDLHSELNLSSLELGDSALYFCASSAQDSSISTEAFFGQGTRLTVV.

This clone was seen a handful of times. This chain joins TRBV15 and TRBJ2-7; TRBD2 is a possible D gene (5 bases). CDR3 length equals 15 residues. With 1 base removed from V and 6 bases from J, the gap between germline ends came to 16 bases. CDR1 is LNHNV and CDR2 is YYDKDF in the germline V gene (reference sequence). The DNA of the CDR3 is TGTGCCACCAGCAGAGCACTAGGTAGGGCACGCGAGCAGTACTTC. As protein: CATSRALGRAREQYF.

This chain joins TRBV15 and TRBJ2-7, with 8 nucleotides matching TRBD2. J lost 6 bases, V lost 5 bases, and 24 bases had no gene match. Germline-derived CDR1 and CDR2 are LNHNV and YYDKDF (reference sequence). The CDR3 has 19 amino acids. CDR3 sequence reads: CATSSLQSTSGRISSEQYF. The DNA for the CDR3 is TGTGCCACCAGCTCCCTCCAAAGTACTAGCGGACGTATATCGTCCGAGCAGTACTTC.

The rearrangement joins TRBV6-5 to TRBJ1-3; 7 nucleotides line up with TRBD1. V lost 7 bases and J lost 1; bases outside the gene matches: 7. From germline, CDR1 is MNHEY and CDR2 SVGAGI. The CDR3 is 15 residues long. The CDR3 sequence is CASKPGQKSGNTIYF. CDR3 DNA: TGTGCCAGCAAACCGGGACAGAAATCTGGAAACACCATATATTTT.

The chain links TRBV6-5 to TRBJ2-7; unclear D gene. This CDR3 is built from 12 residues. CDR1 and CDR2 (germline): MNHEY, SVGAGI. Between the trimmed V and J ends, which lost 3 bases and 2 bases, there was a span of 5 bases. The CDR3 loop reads CASSYSAYEQYF. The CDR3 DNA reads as TGTGCCAGCAGTTATTCAGCCTACGAGCAGTACTTC.

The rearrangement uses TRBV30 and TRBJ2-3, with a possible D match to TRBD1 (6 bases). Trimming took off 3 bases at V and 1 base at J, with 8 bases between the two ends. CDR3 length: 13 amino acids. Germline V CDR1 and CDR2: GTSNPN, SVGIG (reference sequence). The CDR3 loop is CAWRQGRTDTQYF. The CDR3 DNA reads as TGTGCCTGGAGACAGGGTCGCACAGATACGCAGTATTTT.

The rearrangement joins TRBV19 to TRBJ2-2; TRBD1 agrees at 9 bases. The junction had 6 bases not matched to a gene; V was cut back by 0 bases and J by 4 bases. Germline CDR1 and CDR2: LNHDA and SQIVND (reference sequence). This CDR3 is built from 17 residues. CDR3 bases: TGTGCCAGTAGTATAGATACAGGGGGCGGAGGCACCGGGGAGCTGTTTTTT. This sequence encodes CASSIDTGGGGTGELFF.